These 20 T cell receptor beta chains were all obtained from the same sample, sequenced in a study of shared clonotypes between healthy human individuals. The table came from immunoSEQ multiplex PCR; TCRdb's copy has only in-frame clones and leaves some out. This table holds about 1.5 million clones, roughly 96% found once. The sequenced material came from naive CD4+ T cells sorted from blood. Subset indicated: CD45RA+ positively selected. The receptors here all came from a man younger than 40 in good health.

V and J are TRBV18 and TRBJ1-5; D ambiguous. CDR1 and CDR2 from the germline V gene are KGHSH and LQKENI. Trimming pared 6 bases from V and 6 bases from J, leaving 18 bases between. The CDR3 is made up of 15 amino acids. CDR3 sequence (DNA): TGTGCCAGCTCCCCCTCTGCGGTGTTCGGTCAGCCCCAGCATTTT. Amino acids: CASSPSAVFGQPQHF.

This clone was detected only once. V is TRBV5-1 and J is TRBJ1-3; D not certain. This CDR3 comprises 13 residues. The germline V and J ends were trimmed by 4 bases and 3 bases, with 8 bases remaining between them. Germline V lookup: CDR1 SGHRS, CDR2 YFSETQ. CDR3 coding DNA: TGCGCCAGCAGCCCCACGTATGGAAACACCATATATTTT. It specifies CASSPTYGNTIYF.

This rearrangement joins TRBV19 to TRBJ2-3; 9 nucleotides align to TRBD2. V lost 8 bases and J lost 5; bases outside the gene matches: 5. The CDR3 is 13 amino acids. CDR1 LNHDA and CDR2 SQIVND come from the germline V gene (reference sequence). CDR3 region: CASRGLAGDTQYF. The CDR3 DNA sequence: TGTGCCAGTCGGGGACTAGCAGGAGATACGCAGTATTTT.

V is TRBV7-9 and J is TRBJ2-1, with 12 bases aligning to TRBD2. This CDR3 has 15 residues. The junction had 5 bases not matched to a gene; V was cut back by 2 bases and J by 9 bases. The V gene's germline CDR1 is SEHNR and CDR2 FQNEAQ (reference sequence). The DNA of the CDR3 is TGTGCCAGCAGCTTATACGAGACTAGCGGGAGTGAGCAGTTCTTC. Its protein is CASSLYETSGSEQFF.

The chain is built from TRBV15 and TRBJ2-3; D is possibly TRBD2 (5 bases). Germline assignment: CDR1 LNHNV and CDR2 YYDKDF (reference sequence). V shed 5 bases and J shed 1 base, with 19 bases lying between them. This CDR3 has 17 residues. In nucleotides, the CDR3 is TGTGCCACCAGCCATACTAGGAGCGGTCCTCGCACAGATACGCAGTATTTT. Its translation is CATSHTRSGPRTDTQYF.

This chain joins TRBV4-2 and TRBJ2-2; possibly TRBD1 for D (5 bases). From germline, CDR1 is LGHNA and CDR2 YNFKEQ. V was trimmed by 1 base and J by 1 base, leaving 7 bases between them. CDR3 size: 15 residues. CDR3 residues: CASSQGGGNTGELFF. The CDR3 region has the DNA TGTGCCAGCAGCCAAGGGGGCGGGAACACCGGGGAGCTGTTTTTT.

The CDR3 region is CASSLRDHRTPQLFF. CDR3 nucleotide sequence: TGTGCCAGCAGCTTGCGGGACCACAGGACACCCCAGCTGTTTTTT. The V gene is TRBV5-8, the J gene TRBJ2-2; D is possibly TRBD1 or TRBD2 (5 bases each). V was trimmed by 1 base and J by 12 bases, leaving 19 bases between them. The CDR3 has 15 amino acids. Germline values: CDR1 SGHTS, CDR2 YDEGEE. The full variable domain, rest sourced from reference TRBV5-8 and TRBJ2-2, is EAGVTQSPTHLIKTRGQQATLRCSPISGHTSVYWYQQALGLGLQFLLWYDEGEERNRGNFPPRFSGRQFPNYSSELNVNALELEDSALYLCASSLRDHRTPQLFFGEGSRLTVL.

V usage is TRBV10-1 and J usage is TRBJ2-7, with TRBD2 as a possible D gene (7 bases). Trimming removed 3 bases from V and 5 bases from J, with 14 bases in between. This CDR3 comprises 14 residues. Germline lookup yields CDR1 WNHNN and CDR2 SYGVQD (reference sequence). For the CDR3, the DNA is TGCGCCAGCAGTGATGGCGGGGGCTGGAACGAGCAGTACTTC. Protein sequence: CASSDGGGWNEQYF.

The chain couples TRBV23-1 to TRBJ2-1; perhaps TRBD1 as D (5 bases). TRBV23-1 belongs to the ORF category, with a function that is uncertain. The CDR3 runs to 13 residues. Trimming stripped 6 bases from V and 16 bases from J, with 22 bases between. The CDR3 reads CASSQDLGAPLFF. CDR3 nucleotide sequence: TGCGCCAGCAGCCAAGACCTAGGGGCCCCACTTTTCTTC.

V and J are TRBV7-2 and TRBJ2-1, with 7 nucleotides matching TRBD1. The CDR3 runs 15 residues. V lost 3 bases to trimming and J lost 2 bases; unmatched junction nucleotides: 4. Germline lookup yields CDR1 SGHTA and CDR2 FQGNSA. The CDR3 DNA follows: TGTGCCAGCAGCTTTGTACAGGGGCCCTACAATGAGCAGTTCTTC. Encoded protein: CASSFVQGPYNEQFF.

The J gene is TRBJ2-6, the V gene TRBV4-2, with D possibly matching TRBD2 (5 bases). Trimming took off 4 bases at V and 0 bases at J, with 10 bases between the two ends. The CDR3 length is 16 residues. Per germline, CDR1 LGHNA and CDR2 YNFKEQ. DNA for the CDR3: TGTGCCAGCAGCCGGCTAGGGAGCTCTGGGGCCAACGTCCTGACTTTC. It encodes CASSRLGSSGANVLTF.

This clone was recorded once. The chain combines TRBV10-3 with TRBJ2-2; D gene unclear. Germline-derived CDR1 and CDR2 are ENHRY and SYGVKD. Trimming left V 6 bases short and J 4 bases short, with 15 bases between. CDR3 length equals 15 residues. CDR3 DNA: TGTGCCATCAGAATTCAAGGGCGGAGCACCGGGGAGCTGTTTTTT. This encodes CAIRIQGRSTGELFF.

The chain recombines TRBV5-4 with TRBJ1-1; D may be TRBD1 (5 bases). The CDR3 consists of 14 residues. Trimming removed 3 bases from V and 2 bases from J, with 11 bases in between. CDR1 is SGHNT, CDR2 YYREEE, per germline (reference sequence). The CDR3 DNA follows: TGTGCCAGCAGCTGGGGGTTTGGTAACACTGAAGCTTTCTTT. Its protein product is CASSWGFGNTEAFF.

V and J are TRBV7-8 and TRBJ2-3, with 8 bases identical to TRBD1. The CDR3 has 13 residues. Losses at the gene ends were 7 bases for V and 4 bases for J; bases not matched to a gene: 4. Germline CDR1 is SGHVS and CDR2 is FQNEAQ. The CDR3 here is CASTTGQADTQYF. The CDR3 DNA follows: TGTGCCAGCACGACGGGACAGGCAGATACGCAGTATTTT.

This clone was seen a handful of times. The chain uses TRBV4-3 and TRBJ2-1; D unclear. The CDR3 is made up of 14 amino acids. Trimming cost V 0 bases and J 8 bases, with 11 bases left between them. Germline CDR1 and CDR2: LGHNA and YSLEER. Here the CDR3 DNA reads TGCGCCAGCAGCCAAGATGTGACATCCGATGAGCAGTTCTTC. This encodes CASSQDVTSDEQFF.

In nucleotides, the CDR3 is TGTGCCGTTAGGGCGGGAGGGCATGGCACCGGGGAGCTGTTTTTT. It yields the protein CAVRAGGHGTGELFF. This chain uses TRBV7-2 with TRBJ2-2; 9 bases line up with TRBD2. The germline gives CDR1 SGHTA, CDR2 FQGNSA. J lost 4 bases, V lost 11 bases, and 11 bases had no gene match. The CDR3 runs to 15 residues.

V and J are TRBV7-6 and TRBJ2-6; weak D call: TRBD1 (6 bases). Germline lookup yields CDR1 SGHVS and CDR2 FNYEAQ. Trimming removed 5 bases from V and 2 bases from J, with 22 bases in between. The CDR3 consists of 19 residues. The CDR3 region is CASSPVRTVTSPGANVLTF. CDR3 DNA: TGTGCCAGCAGCCCCGTGCGGACAGTGACGTCTCCTGGGGCCAACGTCCTGACTTTC.

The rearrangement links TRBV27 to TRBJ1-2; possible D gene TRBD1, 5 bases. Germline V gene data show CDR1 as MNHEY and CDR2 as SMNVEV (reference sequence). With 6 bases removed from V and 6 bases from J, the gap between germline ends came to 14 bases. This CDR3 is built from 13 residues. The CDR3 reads CASRQGPANGYTF. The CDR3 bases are TGTGCCAGCAGGCAGGGACCCGCCAATGGCTACACCTTC.

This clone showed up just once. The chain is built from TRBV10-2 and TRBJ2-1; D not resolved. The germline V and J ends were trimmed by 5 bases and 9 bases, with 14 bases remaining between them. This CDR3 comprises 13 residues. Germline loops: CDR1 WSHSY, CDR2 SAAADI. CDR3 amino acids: CASSREALREQFF. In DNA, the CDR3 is TGCGCCAGCAGTAGAGAGGCGTTGCGTGAGCAGTTCTTC.

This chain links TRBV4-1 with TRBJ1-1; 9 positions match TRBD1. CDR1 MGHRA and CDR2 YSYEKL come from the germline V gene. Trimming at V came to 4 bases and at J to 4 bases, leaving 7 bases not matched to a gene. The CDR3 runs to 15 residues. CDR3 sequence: CASSPLDRGGTEAFF. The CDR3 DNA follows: TGCGCCAGCAGCCCCCTGGACAGGGGAGGCACTGAAGCTTTCTTT.